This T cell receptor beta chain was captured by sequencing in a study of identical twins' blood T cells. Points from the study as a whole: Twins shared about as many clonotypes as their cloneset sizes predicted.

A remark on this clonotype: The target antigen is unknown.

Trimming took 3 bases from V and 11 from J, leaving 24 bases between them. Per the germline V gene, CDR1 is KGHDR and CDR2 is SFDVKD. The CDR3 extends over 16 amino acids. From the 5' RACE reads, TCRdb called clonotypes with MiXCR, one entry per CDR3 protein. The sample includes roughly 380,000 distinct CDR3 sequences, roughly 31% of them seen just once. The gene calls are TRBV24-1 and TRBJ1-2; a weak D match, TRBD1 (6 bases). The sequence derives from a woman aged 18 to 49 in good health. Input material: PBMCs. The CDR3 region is CATSDHNREREGDYTF. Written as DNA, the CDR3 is TGTGCCACCAGTGATCACAACCGGGAGCGAGAGGGGGATTACACCTTC.